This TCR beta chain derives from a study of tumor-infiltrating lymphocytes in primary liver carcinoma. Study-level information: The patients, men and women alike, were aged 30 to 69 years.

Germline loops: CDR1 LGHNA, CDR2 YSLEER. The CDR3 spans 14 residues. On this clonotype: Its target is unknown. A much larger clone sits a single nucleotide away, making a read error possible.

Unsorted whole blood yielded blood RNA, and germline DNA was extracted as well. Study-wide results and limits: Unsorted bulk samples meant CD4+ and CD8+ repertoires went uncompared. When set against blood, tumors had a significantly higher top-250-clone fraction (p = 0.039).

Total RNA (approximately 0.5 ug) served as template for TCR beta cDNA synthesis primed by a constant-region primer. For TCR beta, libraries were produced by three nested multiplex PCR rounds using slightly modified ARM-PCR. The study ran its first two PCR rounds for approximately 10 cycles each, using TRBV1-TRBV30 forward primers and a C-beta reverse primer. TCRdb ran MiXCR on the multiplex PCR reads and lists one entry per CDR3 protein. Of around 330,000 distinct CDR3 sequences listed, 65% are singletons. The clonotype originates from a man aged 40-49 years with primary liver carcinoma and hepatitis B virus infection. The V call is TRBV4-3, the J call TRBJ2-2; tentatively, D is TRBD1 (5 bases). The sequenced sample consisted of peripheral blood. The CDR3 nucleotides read TGCACCAGCAGCCAAGGGGCAAGGGCCCCGCGGCTGTTTTTT. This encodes CTSSQGARAPRLFF.